One and the same sample provided the 13 T cell receptor beta chains below, sequenced in a study of cytomegalovirus exposure and HLA in healthy donors. This PCR relied on a set of 60 Vbeta primers and 13 Jbeta primers. Using immunoSEQ multiplex PCR, the repertoire was profiled, and TCRdb retains in-frame clones only, with some absent. The sample includes approximately 200,000 clones, 65% to 85% of them seen just once. The sequenced material came from PBMCs. All receptors derive from a woman aged 18-35 years in good health and CMV-seronegative.

V gene TRBV19 combines with J gene TRBJ1-1; D not certain. The germline V gene has CDR1 LNHDA and CDR2 SQIVND (reference sequence). The length of the CDR3 is 17 residues. V was cut by 7 bases and J by 2 bases, with 23 bases left in between. CDR3 nucleotide sequence: TGTGCCAGTATATCCCTCAGGTCCCCGGGGAGAAACACTGAAGCTTTCTTT. Encoded protein: CASISLRSPGRNTEAFF. Full variable domain (remainder filled in from reference TRBV19 and TRBJ1-1): DGGITQSPKYLFRKEGQNVTLSCEQNLNHDAMYWYRQDPGQGLRLIYYSQIVNDFQKGDIAEGYSVSREKKESFPLTVTSAQKNPTAFYLCASISLRSPGRNTEAFFGQGTRLTVV.

The chain recombines TRBV30 with TRBJ1-5; 7 positions match TRBD1. In germline, CDR1 is GTSNPN, CDR2 SVGIG (reference sequence). The ends lost 2 bases at V and 2 bases at J; junction bases unmatched: 0. This CDR3 is 13 amino acids long. CDR3 bases: TGTGCCTGGAGTACAGGGGGCAATCAGCCCCAGCATTTT. Its translation is CAWSTGGNQPQHF.

Written as DNA, the CDR3 is TGTGCCAGCAGCTTAGATAGGGGTAGCGGGACAGATACGCAGTATTTT. The encoded protein is CASSLDRGSGTDTQYF. V gene TRBV11-2 combines with J gene TRBJ2-3, with 7 nucleotides matching TRBD2. CDR1 is SGHAT and CDR2 is FQNNGV in the germline V gene. J lost 3 bases, V lost 0 bases, and 6 bases had no gene match. The CDR3 totals 16 residues.

DNA of the CDR3: TGTGCCAGTAGTATGTCCCCAGGGATGAACACTGAAGCTTTCTTT. Translated: CASSMSPGMNTEAFF. The rearrangement joins TRBV19 to TRBJ1-1; D may be TRBD1 (5 bases). V was cut by 3 bases and J by 0 bases, with 11 bases left in between. The CDR3 contains 15 residues. CDR1 is LNHDA and CDR2 is SQIVND in the germline V gene (reference sequence).

The chain has TRBV4-2 and TRBJ1-5; 7 bases align to TRBD1. Looked up from germline, CDR1 is LGHNA and CDR2 is YNFKEQ. The CDR3 is 15 residues long. V lost 2 bases, J lost 4 bases, and 5 bases stayed unmatched. CDR3 in amino acids: CASSQTSQGNQPQHF. The CDR3 DNA reads TGTGCCAGCAGCCAAACTTCACAGGGGAATCAGCCCCAGCATTTT.

The V call is TRBV11-2, the J call TRBJ1-3; the D is unclear. The CDR3 length is 15 residues. V was pared by 5 bases and J by 8 bases, with 19 bases between. Looked up from germline, CDR1 is SGHAT and CDR2 is FQNNGV. In nucleotides, the CDR3 is TGTGCCAGCAGCCCCCTTGGCGGGATGGCCGACACCATATATTTT. Translation: CASSPLGGMADTIYF. Using reference TRBV11-2 and TRBJ1-3 for the parts outside the CDR3, the full variable domain is EAGVAQSPRYKIIEKRQSVAFWCNPISGHATLYWYQQILGQGPKLLIQFQNNGVVDDSQLPKDRFSAERLKGVDSTLKIQPAKLEDSAVYLCASSPLGGMADTIYFGEGSWLTVV.

The chain couples TRBV4-1 to TRBJ1-5; TRBD1 might be the D (6 bases). The CDR3 is made up of 14 amino acids. Germline V CDR1 and CDR2: MGHRA, YSYEKL. Trimming took off 0 bases at V and 7 bases at J, with 10 bases between the two ends. The CDR3 bases are TGCGCCAGCAGCCAAGATCTAGGGACACAGCCCCAGCATTTT. This gives the protein CASSQDLGTQPQHF.

This clone was picked up one time. The chain uses TRBV9 and TRBJ2-3; 13 positions match TRBD2. CDR3 length equals 16 residues. The V gene end was trimmed by 4 bases and the J gene end by 4 bases; junction bases not matched to a gene: 6. Germline values: CDR1 SGDLS, CDR2 YYNGEE. CDR3 bases: TGTGCCAGCAGCCCCTGGACTAGCGGGGGAGCAGATACGCAGTATTTT. Residues: CASSPWTSGGADTQYF.

The V call is TRBV5-1, the J call TRBJ1-4, with 9 bases fitting TRBD1. The CDR3 spans 15 residues. CDR1 is SGHRS, CDR2 YFSETQ, per germline. Unmatched junction bases numbered 4, after V lost 0 bases and J lost 7 bases. CDR3 sequence (DNA): TGCGCCAGCAGCTTGGCAGGACAGGGGATTGAAAAACTGTTTTTT. This translates into CASSLAGQGIEKLFF.

This clone appeared a few times. This rearrangement joins TRBV6-6 to TRBJ1-6; 8 bases are a match to TRBD1. Germline-derived CDR1 and CDR2 are MNHNY and SVGAGI (reference sequence). The CDR3 is 14 residues long. The trim removed 2 bases at V and 7 bases at J, leaving 1 base unmatched. CDR3 nucleotides: TGTGCCAGCAGTTACGACAGGGGAAATTCACCCCTCCACTTT. Its translation is CASSYDRGNSPLHF.

As for this clone: Compared with germline, one end of the junction differs, possibly owing to a read error. The sample holds other DNA sequences that translate to the same CDR3. The CDR3 is CASSIWESTEAFF. The CDR3 nucleotides are TGTGCCAGTAGTATATGGGAGTCTACTGAAGCTTTCTTC. The chain combines TRBV19 with TRBJ1-1, with no clear D. From germline, CDR1 is LNHDA and CDR2 SQIVND (reference sequence). This CDR3 region has 13 residues.

The gene calls are TRBV30 and TRBJ2-7; the D is unclear. The CDR3 is 14 residues long. V was trimmed by 1 base and J by 6 bases, leaving 16 bases between them. CDR1 and CDR2 from the germline V gene are GTSNPN and SVGIG (reference sequence). The CDR3 region has the DNA TGTGCCTGGAGTGCGTACAATACCCACCCCGAGCAGTACTTC. Translating gives CAWSAYNTHPEQYF.

This chain connects TRBV27 to TRBJ2-7, with 8 positions matching TRBD1. Per germline, CDR1 MNHEY and CDR2 SMNVEV (reference sequence). V dropped 3 bases and J dropped 7; count of bases not matched to a gene: 20. The CDR3 runs to 18 residues. CDR3 sequence (DNA): TGTGCCAGCAGTTTTAGCAATCCGTACAGGGGACAGGAGAAAGAGCAGTACTTC. It is translated as CASSFSNPYRGQEKEQYF.